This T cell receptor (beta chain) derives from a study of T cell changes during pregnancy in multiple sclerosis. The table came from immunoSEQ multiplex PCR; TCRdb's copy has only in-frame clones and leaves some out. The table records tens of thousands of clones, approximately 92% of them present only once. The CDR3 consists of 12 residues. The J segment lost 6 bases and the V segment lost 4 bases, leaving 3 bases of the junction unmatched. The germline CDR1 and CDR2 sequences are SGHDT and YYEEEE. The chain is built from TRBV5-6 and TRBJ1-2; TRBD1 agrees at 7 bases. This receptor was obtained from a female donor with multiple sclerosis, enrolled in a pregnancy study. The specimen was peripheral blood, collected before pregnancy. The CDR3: CASSATGDGYTF. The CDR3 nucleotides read TGTGCCAGCAGCGCTACAGGGGATGGCTACACCTTC.